Reported below is one T cell receptor (beta chain). Its binding antigen is unknown. No much larger clone is present one base from it, and per-base qualities are unavailable. CD8 naive samples were CD45RO-negative cells positively selected for CCR7, giving a CD45RA+CCR7+ population that excluded TemRA cells. The donors were healthy, HIV-negative adults who had no recently reported acute infections or vaccinations. All donors were Caucasian adults living in Nashville, Tennessee, USA. Blood was collected by leukapheresis, and PBMCs were isolated by Ficoll-Histopaque density gradient centrifugation and then cryopreserved in liquid nitrogen vapor phase. Analytical flow cytometry was used to check the purity and quantity of each magnetically sorted T cell population. Genomic DNA was isolated from every sorted fraction and measured by UV absorbance on a Nanodrop 2000c. The data derive from a study of shared clonotypes between healthy human individuals (TCRdb year 2020). The study in broad terms: The cohort included a few men and a couple of women between 18 and 49 years of age. Per donor, three plates each were used for CD4 naive and CD4 memory, two for CD8 naive, and one for CD8 memory. The study deeply sequenced blood TCR repertoires of about 5 healthy adults to estimate repertoire size and the extent of clonotype sharing between individuals. Libraries were prepared and TCR repertoires were sequenced by different laboratories using diverse techniques, in order to increase sequencing depth and limit assay-specific biases. Each donor's leukapheresis produced roughly between about 0.9 and 9.5 billion PBMCs. Results the study describes overall, beyond this receptor: Compared with non-shared clonotypes, the clonotypes found in all four sorted-subset donors had higher generation probabilities. Even with the large sequencing depth, rarefaction of the sorted-subset datasets indicated that sequencing was incomplete. Sampling was restricted to blood, and TCR repertoires in tissue are likely to differ from TCR repertoires in blood. Sharing across several donors was observed for about 4.8% of naive CD4, under 4% of naive CD8, over 2% of memory CD4, and roughly 0.4% of memory CD8 clonotypes. Pairwise subsampling indicated that sequencing depth was expected to affect the degree of clonotype sharing among donors. Naive subsets generally had larger estimated clonotype richness than memory subsets did. Because the study included a small number of donors, the genetic and exposure-history diversity represented was limited.

V was cut back by 1 base and J by 1 base, leaving a gap of 17 bases between them. The CDR3 sequence holds 18 residues, the cysteine and phenylalanine included. Just the 54-base CDR3 DNA is kept, in frame starting at base 1. In the germline V gene, CDR1 corresponds to SGHTA and CDR2 to FQGNSA. TCR CDR3 regions were amplified from genomic DNA by multiplex PCR using the deep immunoSEQ assay. Extracted genomic DNA from each cell subset was spread evenly across all wells of several immunoSEQ 96-well plates, with each plate serving as a replicate. For sorted subsets, each replicate PCR was loaded with approximately 0.2 ug genomic DNA, equivalent to approximately 33,000 T cell genomes. The purified libraries were quantified using a Qubit 3.0 fluorometer, sized with a Bioanalyzer 2100, and then quantified again using the KAPA Library Quantification kit. Every immunoSEQ 96-well plate was sequenced on a separate single-read 150-cycle Illumina NextSeq 550 flow cell. Regarding the original processing steps: Because the immunoSEQ output held only junctional sequences and lacked quality scores, the filtering could not match the filtering applied to full-length reads. To assign V/J genes and CDR3, sequences were annotated against IMGT germline references using PyIR, a Python wrapper for IgBLAST v1.9. Reads were removed for weak V/J assignments (E-value above 1e-6), missing CDR3, stop codons, out-of-frame junctions, or ambiguous translated residues. V3J clonotypes were defined as sequences sharing an identical inferred V gene, J gene, and CDR3 amino acid sequence. The percentage overlap between two repertoires was calculated by dividing the number of shared unique clonotypes by the size of the smaller repertoire. Richness of each repertoire was evaluated using RTK rarefaction, the Chao1 estimator, and Recon v2.1 estimates of unobserved clonotypes. For all TCRbeta clonotypes obtained by the gDNA method from several donors, generation probabilities were computed with OLGA. This is the immuneACCESS table as TCRdb keeps it, with only in-frame sequences that have V and J called. A part of the clones is gone; compared with another copy, unresolved V genes explain less than half, and the rest is unexplained. V and J calls and clone size come straight from that table; D and trimming were deduced from the DNA. A total of about 2.1 million clones appear in this sample, just over 90% of them only once. Roughly 1.7% of the sample comes from the top ten.

This receptor was identified in a man aged 18 to 30 in good health. Some clones in this sample may be carry-over from other donors' samples. What was sequenced was naive CD8+ T cells from PBMCs. The cell subset or site tag for this specimen amounts to: CD45RA+CCR7+. The sequence links TRBV7-2 to TRBJ1-5, with the D gene not clear enough to name. The CDR3 sequence is CASSLGDTPIVSNQPQHF. The DNA sequence is given as TGTGCCAGCAGCTTAGGAGACACCCCAATAGTGAGCAATCAGCCCCAGCATTTT. The full variable domain, completed from the reference TRBV7-2 and TRBJ1-5 proteins outside the CDR3, reads GAGVSQSPSNKVTEKGKDVELRCDPISGHTALYWYRQSLGQGLEFLIYFQGNSAPDKSGLPSDRFSAERTGGSVSTLTIQRTQQEDSAVYLCASSLGDTPIVSNQPQHFGDGTRLSIL.